Below are 23 T cell receptor beta chains sequenced from a single sample in a study of CD8 T cells in ankylosing spondylitis. Their recognized antigens are unknown. MiXCR, run by TCRdb on the 5' RACE reads, gives a single entry per CDR3 protein. The sample contains around 220,000 distinct CDR3 sequences, about a sixth of which appear only once. The study's findings and limits: For ankylosing spondylitis blood, a TCR beta motif of about eight highly homologous variants appeared characteristic.

The sequencing sample was made of blood, either unsorted or a sorted T cell fraction (not recorded which). The receptor source for this set is a male donor with ankylosing spondylitis.

This clonotype turned up a few times. The genes are TRBV27 and TRBJ2-1; TRBD2 matches 7 bases. The CDR3 covers 15 residues. Unmatched junction bases numbered 7, after V lost 6 bases and J lost 2 bases. In germline, CDR1 is MNHEY, CDR2 SMNVEV (reference sequence). The CDR3 loop is CASSLSSGTYNEQFF. DNA for the CDR3: TGTGCCAGCAGCCTATCTAGCGGCACCTACAATGAGCAGTTCTTC.

This clonotype occurred a few times. This rearrangement joins TRBV14 to TRBJ2-3, with 7 bases identical to TRBD2. CDR1 is SGHDN, CDR2 FVKESK, per germline. There are 18 residues in the CDR3. V was pared by 6 bases and J by 2 bases, with 17 bases of the junction left unmatched. This CDR3 reads CASSPVPTSGVDTDTQYF. The CDR3 coding sequence is TGTGCCAGCAGTCCGGTTCCAACGAGCGGGGTAGACACAGATACGCAGTATTTT. The complete variable domain, with remaining parts taken from reference TRBV14 and TRBJ2-3, reads EAGVTQFPSHSVIEKGQTVTLRCDPISGHDNLYWYRRVMGKEIKFLLHFVKESKQDESGMPNNRFLAERTGGTYSTLKVQPAELEDSGVYFCASSPVPTSGVDTDTQYFGPGTRLTVL.

The V gene is TRBV4-3, the J gene TRBJ2-1; 8 bases line up with TRBD2. The CDR3 totals 17 residues. CDR1 LGHNA and CDR2 YSLEER come from the germline V gene. V trimming: 1 base; J trimming: 8 bases; junction bases outside the gene matches: 13. The DNA for the CDR3 is TGCGCCAGCAGCCAAGCTTGGCAAGCGGGAGTGGGCGATGAGCAGTTCTTC. It is translated as CASSQAWQAGVGDEQFF.

The CDR3, as DNA: TGCGCCAGCAGCCAAGATGGGACTAGCGGGAGATATGAGCAGTTCTTC. It is translated as CASSQDGTSGRYEQFF. This chain uses TRBV4-3 with TRBJ2-1; TRBD2 agrees at 14 bases. Germline V gives CDR1 LGHNA, CDR2 YSLEER. The CDR3 loop spans 16 amino acids. Losses at the gene ends were 0 bases for V and 8 bases for J; bases not matched to a gene: 3.

V and J are TRBV7-9 and TRBJ2-3; D may correspond to TRBD1 or TRBD2 (6 bases each). Germline values: CDR1 SEHNR, CDR2 FQNEAQ (reference sequence). The CDR3 contains 14 residues. The germline V and J ends were trimmed by 5 bases and 4 bases, with 13 bases remaining between them. As DNA, the CDR3 is TGTGCCAGCAGCCCTCCGGGGGCCTCAGATACGCAGTATTTT. The encoded protein is CASSPPGASDTQYF. Variable domain in full (rest from reference TRBV7-9 and TRBJ2-3): DTGVSQNPRHKITKRGQNVTFRCDPISEHNRLYWYRQTLGQGPEFLTYFQNEAQLEKSRLLSDRFSAERPKGSFSTLEIQRTEQGDSAMYLCASSPPGASDTQYFGPGTRLTVL.

This clonotype occurred many times. The rearrangement uses TRBV12-3 or TRBV12-4 and TRBJ2-7; no definite D call. Trimming pared 5 bases from V and 0 bases from J, leaving 14 bases between. The CDR3 runs to 15 residues. The CDR3 nucleotides are TGTGCCAGCAGTCCAAGGGTCTCCAGCTCCTACGAGCAGTACTTC. Amino acids: CASSPRVSSSYEQYF.

This sequence joins TRBV6-2 or TRBV6-3 and TRBJ1-1; D ambiguous. The germline V gene encodes CDR1 MNHEY and CDR2 SVGEGT. This CDR3 has 13 residues. Trimming left V 8 bases short and J 4 bases short, with 14 bases between. CDR3 DNA sequence: TGTGCCAGCGGTCTAGAGGTCCGCACTGAAGCTTTCTTT. It encodes CASGLEVRTEAFF.

This clonotype came up a few times. The V and J genes are TRBV12-3 or TRBV12-4 and TRBJ1-2, with a possible D match to TRBD1 (6 bases). CDR3 length equals 15 residues. Trimming left V 5 bases short and J 3 bases short, with 16 bases between. Written as DNA, the CDR3 is TGTGCCAGCAGTCCCTCCGCAGGGGAGCACTATGGCTACACCTTC. Its translation is CASSPSAGEHYGYTF.

This clonotype was seen more than once but under ten times. The chain couples TRBV7-2 to TRBJ2-7; D not resolved. CDR3 length equals 13 residues. V was clipped by 5 bases and J by 4 bases, with 12 bases between them. Germline V lookup: CDR1 SGHTA, CDR2 FQGNSA. In nucleotides, the CDR3 is TGTGCCAGCAGCCCTATGGGGATGTACGAGCAGTACTTC. Translation: CASSPMGMYEQYF.

This chain uses TRBV9 with TRBJ1-3; TRBD1 is a possible D gene (5 bases). V shed 4 bases and J shed 3 bases, with 26 bases lying between them. This CDR3 has 19 amino acids. Germline CDR1 and CDR2: SGDLS and YYNGEE. The CDR3 DNA follows: TGTGCCAGCAGCCCAGGTGATGACAGTGGTCTTGGGGGTGGAAACACCATATATTTT. This gives the protein CASSPGDDSGLGGGNTIYF. The whole variable domain, filled in from reference TRBV9 and TRBJ1-3, reads DSGVTQTPKHLITATGQRVTLRCSPRSGDLSVYWYQQSLDQGLQFLIQYYNGEERAKGNILERFSAQQFPDLHSELNLSSLELGDSALYFCASSPGDDSGLGGGNTIYFGEGSWLTVV.

The J gene is TRBJ2-1, the V gene TRBV5-6, with a weak D call TRBD1 (5 bases). Deletions cut 4 bases from V and 9 bases from J, with 14 bases between. From germline, CDR1 is SGHDT and CDR2 YYEEEE. CDR3 length equals 13 residues. The CDR3 nucleotides are TGTGCCAGCAGCGCGGACATTCCTTCTGAGCAGTTCTTC. Translating gives CASSADIPSEQFF. Filled out from reference TRBV5-6 and TRBJ2-1, the complete variable domain reads DAGVTQSPTHLIKTRGQQVTLRCSPKSGHDTVSWYQQALGQGPQFIFQYYEEEERQRGNFPDRFSGHQFPNYSSELNVNALLLGDSALYLCASSADIPSEQFFGPGTRLTVL.

Here the CDR3 reads CSAGILSYEQYF. For the CDR3, the DNA is TGCAGTGCTGGGATCCTCTCCTACGAGCAGTACTTC. The chain recombines TRBV20-1 with TRBJ2-7, with D uncertain. Germline assignment: CDR1 DFQATT and CDR2 SNEGSKA (reference sequence). V dropped 5 bases and J dropped 0 bases, with 8 bases sitting between them. This CDR3 has 12 residues.

This clonotype came up many times. The V and J genes are TRBV29-1 and TRBJ1-2; TRBD1 might be the D (6 bases). Trimming stripped 6 bases from V and 2 bases from J, with 22 bases between. The CDR3 is 16 amino acids. The germline V gene has CDR1 SQVTM and CDR2 ANQGSEA. The CDR3 reads CSVPLPTPGANYGYTF. The CDR3 DNA reads as TGCAGCGTGCCTCTCCCCACGCCAGGGGCCAACTATGGCTACACCTTC.

This clonotype came up a few times. The rearrangement joins TRBV4-3 to TRBJ1-3, with D unclear. The CDR3 covers 15 residues. Germline-derived CDR1 and CDR2 are LGHNA and YSLEER. V was shortened by 0 bases and J by 4 bases, with 10 bases between the two germline ends. The CDR3 DNA reads TGCGCCAGCAGCCAAGATCTCGGAGCGGGAAACACCATATATTTT. Translation gives CASSQDLGAGNTIYF.

The chain links TRBV5-4 to TRBJ2-7, with 7 bases lining up with TRBD1. Germline loops: CDR1 SGHNT, CDR2 YYREEE (reference sequence). The V and J ends lost 0 bases and 5 bases, in that order; junction bases with no gene match: 5. The CDR3 runs to 14 residues. Here the CDR3 reads CASSLVGGSDEQYF. The CDR3 DNA follows: TGTGCCAGCAGCTTGGTAGGGGGCAGCGACGAGCAGTACTTC.

This clonotype was observed a few times. The chain carries TRBV5-1 and TRBJ1-5, with a possible D match to TRBD1 (5 bases). CDR1 and CDR2 (germline): SGHRS, YFSETQ. The CDR3 is made up of 13 amino acids. Trimming cost V 3 bases and J 4 bases, with 8 bases left between them. CDR3 in amino acids: CASSWEGNQPQHF. Written as DNA, the CDR3 is TGCGCCAGCAGCTGGGAGGGGAATCAGCCCCAGCATTTT. Full variable domain (remainder filled in from reference TRBV5-1 and TRBJ1-5): KAGVTQTPRYLIKTRGQQVTLSCSPISGHRSVSWYQQTPGQGLQFLFEYFSETQRNKGNFPGRFSGRQFSNSRSEMNVSTLELGDSALYLCASSWEGNQPQHFGDGTRLSIL.

This clonotype was found once. For the CDR3, the DNA is TGTGCCAGCAGCTCTAGGGACAGTCTAGCCAAAAACATTCAGTACTTC. Protein sequence: CASSSRDSLAKNIQYF. This sequence joins TRBV11-3 and TRBJ2-4; 7 bases fit TRBD1. The CDR3 extends over 16 amino acids. Unmatched junction bases numbered 6, after V lost 4 bases and J lost 0 bases. Germline loops: CDR1 SGHNT, CDR2 YENEEA.

In DNA, the CDR3 is TGTGCCAGCAGCTTACCCGGGACAGGGGTCTACAATGAGCAGTTCTTC. Translating gives CASSLPGTGVYNEQFF. This chain links TRBV7-9 with TRBJ2-1; 10 bases agree with TRBD1. V shed 2 bases, J shed 3 bases, and the junction held 4 bases outside the gene matches. The germline CDR1 and CDR2 sequences are SEHNR and FQNEAQ (reference sequence). The length of the CDR3 is 16 residues.

The CDR3 bases are TGTGCCAGCTGCCCCGGACTAGCGGACTCAGATACGCAGTATTTT. Its protein product is CASCPGLADSDTQYF. The chain employs TRBV7-8 and TRBJ2-3; TRBD2 aligns across 10 bases. The J segment lost 4 bases and the V segment lost 8 bases, leaving 9 bases of the junction unmatched. This CDR3 is 15 amino acids long. Germline CDR1 is SGHVS and CDR2 is FQNEAQ. The full variable domain, rest sourced from reference TRBV7-8 and TRBJ2-3, is GAGVSQSPRYKVAKRGQDVALRCDPISGHVSLFWYQQALGQGPEFLTYFQNEAQLDKSGLPSDRFFAERPEGSVSTLKIQRTQQEDSAVYLCASCPGLADSDTQYFGPGTRLTVL.

This clonotype was observed a handful of times. The rearrangement uses TRBV4-1 and TRBJ2-2; maybe TRBD1 (5 bases). V was trimmed by 4 bases and J by 6 bases, leaving 18 bases between them. The CDR3 spans 16 residues. CDR1 MGHRA and CDR2 YSYEKL come from the germline V gene. CDR3 protein: CASSLLSLQGSGELFF. The CDR3 nucleotides are TGCGCCAGCAGCCTCCTCTCGCTTCAGGGATCCGGGGAGCTGTTTTTT.

The genes are TRBV12-3 or TRBV12-4 and TRBJ2-4; 9 bases align to TRBD2. The CDR3 is 18 residues long. The J segment lost 0 bases and the V segment lost 5 bases, leaving 11 bases of the junction unmatched. The DNA of the CDR3 is TGTGCCAGCAGTGATCCTATGACTAGCGGACTAGCCAAAAACATTCAGTACTTC. Its translation is CASSDPMTSGLAKNIQYF.

This clonotype was found a few times. CDR3 loop: CASSYTESGPFNNEQFF. CDR3 nucleotides: TGTGCCAGCAGTTACACAGAGAGCGGGCCCTTCAACAATGAGCAGTTCTTC. V usage is TRBV6-2 or TRBV6-3 and J usage is TRBJ2-1; D is possibly TRBD2 (6 bases). From germline, CDR1 is MNHEY and CDR2 SVGEGT. V was shortened by 2 bases and J by 5 bases, with 19 bases between the two germline ends. This CDR3 spans 17 amino acids.

The V call is TRBV7-2, the J call TRBJ2-1; tentatively, D is TRBD1 (5 bases). CDR1 and CDR2 (germline): SGHTA, FQGNSA. V lost 1 base to trimming and J lost 0 bases, with 7 bases between them. The CDR3 loop spans 15 amino acids. CDR3 sequence (DNA): TGTGCCAGCAGCTTAGTACAGGCCTCCTACAATGAGCAGTTCTTC. It translates to CASSLVQASYNEQFF.